The next 6 T cell receptor beta chains were all read from a single sample in a study of T cells after somatic rescue of genetic block. This table comes from immunoSEQ multiplex PCR, and its TCRdb copy is limited to in-frame clones, with some not included. The sample carries some 8,000 clones, over 75% recorded once. Material: peripheral blood mononuclear cells (PBMCs). The source is a boy younger than 18.

The rearrangement links TRBV7-2 to TRBJ2-5; D is unresolved. The ends were cut back, 4 bases at V and 2 bases at J, with 14 bases in the middle. The CDR3 is 15 amino acids. Germline loops: CDR1 SGHTA, CDR2 FQGNSA. CDR3 nucleotides: TGTGCCAGCAGCTATAGCCCTGCGGCTCAAGAGACCCAGTACTTC. Translation: CASSYSPAAQETQYF.

The rearrangement joins TRBV7-2 to TRBJ2-3; D not certain. V shed 4 bases and J shed 0 bases, with 14 bases lying between them. The germline CDR1 and CDR2 sequences are SGHTA and FQGNSA. The CDR3 covers 16 residues. CDR3 nucleotides: TGTGCCAGCAGCTCGCAGAGCTTTACTAGCACAGATACGCAGTATTTT. Encoded protein: CASSSQSFTSTDTQYF.

The rearrangement links TRBV7-3 to TRBJ2-5, with TRBD2 matching over 11 bases. Germline CDR1 SGHTA, CDR2 FQGTGA. V lost 0 bases to trimming and J lost 5 bases; unmatched junction nucleotides: 5. CDR3 length equals 16 residues. The CDR3: CASSLTSGRGQETQYF. In nucleotides, the CDR3 is TGTGCCAGCAGCTTAACTAGCGGGAGGGGGCAGGAGACCCAGTACTTC.

V and J are TRBV7-2 and TRBJ1-6; D call uncertain. This CDR3 spans 12 amino acids. Trimming removed 3 bases at V and 14 bases at J, with 11 bases between. CDR1 is SGHTA, CDR2 FQGNSA, per germline. For the CDR3, the DNA is TGTGCCAGCAGCTTCCCCCGAGAGGCCCTCCACTTT. Residues: CASSFPREALHF.

J is TRBJ2-4 and V is TRBV7-2, with TRBD1 as a possible D gene (5 bases). The CDR3 has 12 amino acids. Looked up from germline, CDR1 is SGHTA and CDR2 is FQGNSA. V was shortened by 2 bases and J by 7 bases, with 6 bases between the two germline ends. CDR3 amino acids: CASSLNRNIQYF. CDR3 in DNA: TGTGCCAGCAGCTTAAACAGGAACATTCAGTACTTC.

This chain connects TRBV6-5 to TRBJ2-1, with D possibly being TRBD2 (7 bases). The CDR3 sequence is 16 residues long. V lost 0 bases, J lost 9 bases, and 18 bases lay in between. Germline V CDR1 and CDR2: MNHEY, SVGAGI. DNA of the CDR3: TGTGCCAGCAGTTACTCGATGTCGTGGAGGGGGGGTGAGCAGTTCTTC. Translation gives CASSYSMSWRGGEQFF.